Following are 17 T cell receptor beta chains from one sample sequenced in a study of T cell changes during pregnancy in multiple sclerosis. Here immunoSEQ multiplex PCR was the method, and the copy in TCRdb shows in-frame clones only, minus some. The table has 50,000 to 65,000 clones, approximately 93% seen once. The sequenced sample was CD8+ T cells from peripheral blood mononuclear cells, obtained in the second trimester of pregnancy. These receptors were taken from a female donor with multiple sclerosis, enrolled in a pregnancy study.

The V call is TRBV18, the J call TRBJ2-7, with TRBD2 matching 13 bases. The germline V gene encodes CDR1 KGHSH and CDR2 LQKENI. V shed 0 bases and J 6 bases; nucleotides not matched to a gene: 8. CDR3 length: 17 amino acids. CDR3 DNA sequence: TGTGCCAGCTCACCACCCGGGGGACTAGCGGGATCTCCCGAGCAGTACTTC. This gives the protein CASSPPGGLAGSPEQYF.

The chain combines TRBV19 with TRBJ2-7; 8 nucleotides agree with TRBD2. The germline V gene encodes CDR1 LNHDA and CDR2 SQIVND (reference sequence). After removal of 3 bases from V and 4 bases from J, the junction contained 5 bases not matched to a gene. The CDR3 spans 14 residues. DNA of the CDR3: TGTGCCAGTAGTATTGCAGCGGGAGAGTACGAGCAGTACTTC. Translation: CASSIAAGEYEQYF.

The chain recombines TRBV12-2 with TRBJ1-2. TRBV12-2 is an annotated pseudogene. The CDR3 is 13 residues long. The CDR3 DNA sequence: TGTGCAAGTCCCCTCTCGGCTAGCTATGGCTACACCTTC. Its translation is CASPLSASYGYTF.

V gene TRBV4-1 combines with J gene TRBJ1-4, with TRBD1 as a possible D gene (6 bases). The germline V and J ends were trimmed by 0 bases and 3 bases, with 17 bases remaining between them. Germline-derived CDR1 and CDR2 are MGHRA and YSYEKL. CDR3 length: 18 residues. In DNA form, the CDR3 reads TGCGCCAGCAGCCAAGATTCGTACAGGGAATCTTCTAATGAAAAACTGTTTTTT. The encoded protein is CASSQDSYRESSNEKLFF.

This chain connects TRBV23-1 to TRBJ2-1, with D perhaps matching TRBD2 (5 bases). TRBV23-1 is known as an ORF, though its function is uncertain. Trimming removed 3 bases at V and 4 bases at J, with 22 bases between. The CDR3 has 18 amino acids. CDR3 residues: CASSHHTPTPPGYNEQFF. DNA for the CDR3: TGCGCCAGCAGTCATCATACACCTACCCCCCCGGGATACAATGAGCAGTTCTTC.

The V gene is TRBV4-1, the J gene TRBJ1-2; 8 bases map to TRBD1. This CDR3 has 16 residues. V lost 1 base and J lost 4; bases outside the gene matches: 8. Germline V gene lookup returns CDR1 MGHRA and CDR2 YSYEKL. CDR3 sequence: CASSQGDRGGLYGYTF. In DNA, the CDR3 is TGCGCCAGCAGCCAAGGCGACAGGGGAGGGCTCTATGGCTACACCTTC.

The chain combines TRBV7-6 with TRBJ2-7; maybe TRBD2 (6 bases). The length of the CDR3 is 16 residues. V was shortened by 1 base and J by 2 bases, with 15 bases between the two germline ends. The germline gives CDR1 SGHVS, CDR2 FNYEAQ. In DNA, the CDR3 is TGTGCCAGCAGCTTAGGGCTAGCGCTCGTGGCCTACGAGCAGTACTTC. It is translated as CASSLGLALVAYEQYF.

The rearrangement joins TRBV29-1 to TRBJ1-1; 7 bases agree with TRBD1. Germline values: CDR1 SQVTM, CDR2 ANQGSEA. The CDR3 is made up of 13 amino acids. V shed 6 bases and J 1 base; nucleotides not matched to a gene: 5. CDR3 region: CSVDSGGNTEAFF. CDR3 DNA sequence: TGCAGCGTCGATTCAGGGGGGAACACTGAAGCTTTCTTT.

The chain combines TRBV27 with TRBJ2-7; the D gene is possibly TRBD1 (6 bases). Trimming cost V 6 bases and J 4 bases, with 16 bases left between them. The CDR3 has 14 residues. Germline values: CDR1 MNHEY, CDR2 SMNVEV (reference sequence). The CDR3 sequence: CASSDRNSPYEQYF. CDR3 DNA sequence: TGTGCCAGCAGCGACAGGAACAGTCCATACGAGCAGTACTTC.

The chain has TRBV9 and TRBJ2-1; D is uncertain. The CDR3 sequence is 14 residues long. The ends were cut back, 3 bases at V and 0 bases at J, with 7 bases in the middle. Per the germline V gene, CDR1 is SGDLS and CDR2 is YYNGEE. The CDR3 DNA reads as TGTGCCAGCAGCGCCCGCAGCTCCTACAATGAGCAGTTCTTC. This sequence encodes CASSARSSYNEQFF.

CDR3 residues: CASSSSREGNYGYTF. As DNA, the CDR3 is TGTGCCAGCAGCTCTAGCCGGGAGGGCAACTATGGCTACACCTTC. This rearrangement joins TRBV5-4 to TRBJ1-2; D uncertain. This CDR3 has 15 amino acids. Deletions cut 3 bases from V and 2 bases from J, with 14 bases between. Germline V CDR1 and CDR2: SGHNT, YYREEE (reference sequence).

The chain combines TRBV25-1 with TRBJ2-4; perhaps TRBD1 as D (6 bases). The CDR3 sequence is 15 residues long. Trimming stripped 1 base from V and 3 bases from J, with 10 bases between. From germline, CDR1 is MGHDK and CDR2 SYGVNS. CDR3 coding DNA: TGTGCCAGCAGTGAATGGCGACAGGACAAAAACATTCAGTACTTC. Amino acid sequence: CASSEWRQDKNIQYF.

The chain has TRBV5-5 and TRBJ2-7, with TRBD1 matching over 10 bases. J was trimmed by 1 base and V by 3 bases; bases with no gene match: 1. The germline gives CDR1 SGHKS, CDR2 YYEKEE (reference sequence). The CDR3 length is 14 residues. The CDR3 loop is CASSWGQGSYEQYF. CDR3 bases: TGTGCCAGCAGCTGGGGACAGGGGTCCTACGAGCAGTACTTC.

V usage is TRBV5-1 and J usage is TRBJ2-1; D gene unclear. The CDR3 runs to 13 residues. V was clipped by 4 bases and J by 4 bases, with 9 bases between them. The germline gives CDR1 SGHRS, CDR2 YFSETQ. CDR3 DNA: TGCGCCAGCAGCCCCGACTTTTACAATGAGCAGTTCTTC. It yields the protein CASSPDFYNEQFF.

J is TRBJ2-7 and V is TRBV2; 14 bases are a match to TRBD2. The junction had 13 bases not matched to a gene; V was cut back by 10 bases and J by 5 bases. Germline loops: CDR1 SNHLY, CDR2 FYNNEI. The CDR3 runs to 16 residues. CDR3 nucleotides: TGTGCCAACCAATTCGGACTAGCGGGAGGCAGGAACGAGCAGTACTTC. This encodes CANQFGLAGGRNEQYF.

The gene calls are TRBV11-2 and TRBJ2-7; 8 nucleotides line up with TRBD2. There are 15 residues in the CDR3. Per germline, CDR1 SGHAT and CDR2 FQNNGV. With V trimmed by 3 bases and J by 4 bases, 8 bases remained unmatched. The CDR3 spells CASSFAGGPMYEQYF. CDR3 nucleotides: TGTGCCAGCAGCTTTGCGGGAGGTCCAATGTACGAGCAGTACTTC.

The CDR3 sequence is CASSSAGLPNTGELFF. The CDR3 DNA follows: TGTGCCAGCAGCTCCGCGGGACTACCGAACACCGGGGAGCTGTTTTTT. This chain connects TRBV11-2 to TRBJ2-2; 7 nucleotides line up with TRBD2. From germline, CDR1 is SGHAT and CDR2 FQNNGV. The CDR3 covers 16 residues. Germline trimming cut 4 bases from V and 0 bases from J; bases unmatched to any gene: 5.